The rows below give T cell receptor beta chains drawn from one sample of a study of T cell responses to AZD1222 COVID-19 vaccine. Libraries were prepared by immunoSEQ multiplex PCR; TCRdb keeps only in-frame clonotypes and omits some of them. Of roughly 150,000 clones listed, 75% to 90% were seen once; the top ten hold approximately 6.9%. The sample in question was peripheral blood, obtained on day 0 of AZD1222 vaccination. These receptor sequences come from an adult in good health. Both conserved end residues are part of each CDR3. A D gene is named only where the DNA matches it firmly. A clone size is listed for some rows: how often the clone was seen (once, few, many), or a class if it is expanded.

TGTGCCAGCAGCTTGGCCGGACAGGTGGGCACTGAAGCTTTCTTT | CASSLAGQVGTEAFF | TRBD1 | TRBJ1-1 | TRBV5-4 | -
TGTGCCAGCAGCTTGTATACGGGGGCTAGCTACGAGCAGTACTTC | CASSLYTGASYEQYF | - | TRBJ2-7 | TRBV5-4 | once
TGCGCCAGCAGCTTTCTGGGGTCCGTGAACACTGAAGCTTTCTTT | CASSFLGSVNTEAFF | - | TRBJ1-1 | TRBV5-1 | -
TGCGCCAGCAGCTGGTCGGACAGGGGGCATGAGGACACCGGGGAGCTGTTTTTT | CASSWSDRGHEDTGELFF | TRBD1 | TRBJ2-2 | TRBV5-1 | -
TGTGCCAGCAGCGCCAACCGACGGGGGGCGGGCTACAATGAGCAGTTCTTC | CASSANRRGAGYNEQFF | - | TRBJ2-1 | TRBV9 | once
TGTGCCAGCAGCCTCCCGGGGGGCTACACCTTC | CASSLPGGYTF | - | TRBJ1-2 | TRBV12-3/TRBV12-4 | once
TGTGCCAGCAGCGTAGGTTGGACTAGCGGGGGGAAAGAGACCCAGTACTTC | CASSVGWTSGGKETQYF | TRBD2 | TRBJ2-5 | TRBV9 | -
TGTGCCAGCAGCGCAGGGGGGGGACGGGAGAATTCACCCCTCCACTTT | CASSAGGGRENSPLHF | TRBD1 | TRBJ1-6 | TRBV9 | once
TGTGCCAGCAGCCCGCAAGTTCGGGGGACTGAAGCTTTCTTT | CASSPQVRGTEAFF | - | TRBJ1-1 | TRBV3-1/TRBV3-2 | -
TGTGCCAGTACCACAGGACAGACCAATACGCCGCAGTACTTC | CASTTGQTNTPQYF | - | TRBJ2-7 | TRBV19 | -
TGTGCCAGCAGCTTGTTAATGGGGTTCGGTCACCCACCCCTTCACTTT | CASSLLMGFGHPPLHF | - | TRBJ1-6 | TRBV5-6 | -
TGTGCCAGCAGCTTACCTGGGAATTCACCCCTCCACTTT | CASSLPGNSPLHF | - | TRBJ1-6 | TRBV7-9 | once
TGCGCCAGCAGCCAAGATCGGGTAGGGTCGGGCACCGGGGAGCTGTTTTTT | CASSQDRVGSGTGELFF | - | TRBJ2-2 | TRBV4-1 | -
TGCGCCAGCAGCCGCGGGATGGAGTGGCAGGCCTCCGGGCCCCAGCATTTT | CASSRGMEWQASGPQHF | - | TRBJ1-5 | TRBV4-1 | -
TGCGCCAGCAGCCAAGAAGTTGAGACACTAAGCTCCTATAATTCACCCCTCCACTTT | CASSQEVETLSSYNSPLHF | - | TRBJ1-6 | TRBV4-1 | -
TGTGCCAGCAGTTTAGATGGGGAGGCATATGGCTACACCTTC | CASSLDGEAYGYTF | - | TRBJ1-2 | TRBV28 | -
TGTGCCGGCAGCCTTGACAGGGCGAACACTGAAGCTTTCTTT | CAGSLDRANTEAFF | TRBD1 | TRBJ1-1 | TRBV7-8 | once
TGTGCCAGCAGGAGGAGGGGTAGCACAGATACGCAGTATTTT | CASRRRGSTDTQYF | - | TRBJ2-3 | TRBV7-2 | -
TGTGCCAGCAGTTCCGTTTTGGACTCCCCAAACTATGGCTACACCTTC | CASSSVLDSPNYGYTF | - | TRBJ1-2 | TRBV5-4 | -
TGCGCCAACCGCAGGGCCCCGAATTCACCCCTCCACTTT | CANRRAPNSPLHF | - | TRBJ1-6 | TRBV10-1 | -
TGTGCCAGCAGCCTTCTGGGAGGCACAGATACGCAGTATTTT | CASSLLGGTDTQYF | - | TRBJ2-3 | TRBV3-1/TRBV3-2 | -
TGTGCCAGCAGTTTAAATTGGAATACAGATACGCAGTATTTT | CASSLNWNTDTQYF | - | TRBJ2-3 | TRBV27 | -
TGTGCCAGCAGTTTACCCAGGGAAATACCTGAAAAACTGTTTTTT | CASSLPREIPEKLFF | - | TRBJ1-4 | TRBV28 | -
TGTGCCAGCAGCCCTACAGCGGGCGGGGCCTACGAGCAGTACTTC | CASSPTAGGAYEQYF | - | TRBJ2-7 | TRBV4-2 | -
TGCAGCATCATCGACAGGGCCGAGCAGTACTTC | CSIIDRAEQYF | TRBD1 | TRBJ2-7 | TRBV29-1 | -
TGTGCCAGCAGCTTGGGAGGGTACCAAGAGACCCAGTACTTC | CASSLGGYQETQYF | - | TRBJ2-5 | TRBV5-4 | -
TGCGCCAGCAGCTCCCAGGGGCAGGGGCCCGGGGAGCTGTTTTTT | CASSSQGQGPGELFF | - | TRBJ2-2 | TRBV5-1 | -
TGTGCCAGCAGCTACCTAGTGGGTACAATATACAATGAGCAGTTCTTC | CASSYLVGTIYNEQFF | - | TRBJ2-1 | TRBV7-8 | -
TGTGCCAGCAGCTTAGCGGCCCCCGGGACGGCCCTTAATTCACCCCTCCACTTT | CASSLAAPGTALNSPLHF | - | TRBJ1-6 | TRBV7-6 | -
TGTGCCAGCTCACCAAGTGTGGGGGTCACTGAAGCTTTCTTT | CASSPSVGVTEAFF | - | TRBJ1-1 | TRBV18 | -
TGTGCCACTAACGACAGGGTGGGCACAGATACGCAGTATTTT | CATNDRVGTDTQYF | TRBD1 | TRBJ2-3 | TRBV6-5 | -
TGTGCCAGCACTATCGGGACAGGCGTTGAAAAACTGTTTTTT | CASTIGTGVEKLFF | TRBD1 | TRBJ1-4 | TRBV7-9 | -
TGTGCCAGCAGCTTAGTAGGCTGGACCGGGACAGGGGTCGCAGATACGCAGTATTTT | CASSLVGWTGTGVADTQYF | TRBD1 | TRBJ2-3 | TRBV7-2 | -
TGTGCCAGCAGCCTACCCCGGGGGGAGCAGTTCTTC | CASSLPRGEQFF | - | TRBJ2-1 | TRBV27 | -
TGTGCCAGCAGCTTAGAGAGCGGGGGGGCGACCACCGGGGAGCTGTTTTTT | CASSLESGGATTGELFF | TRBD2 | TRBJ2-2 | TRBV7-8 | -
TGTGCCAGCAGTTTCGTGGCTAACTATGGCTACACCTTC | CASSFVANYGYTF | - | TRBJ1-2 | TRBV12-3/TRBV12-4 | -
TGTGCCAGCAGCGTTACAGGGGGCCAAGAGACCCAGTACTTC | CASSVTGGQETQYF | TRBD1 | TRBJ2-5 | TRBV9 | -
TGCGCCAGTACCACAGTTGGAGGGGCGTTTGCACCCCTCCACTTT | CASTTVGGAFAPLHF | - | TRBJ1-6 | TRBV5-1 | few
TGTGCCAGCAGGAGGGGGGCGAACACTGAAGCTTTCTTT | CASRRGANTEAFF | - | TRBJ1-1 | TRBV28 | -
TGCGCCAGCAGCTTGACCGACAGAGCAAACAATGAGCAGTTCTTC | CASSLTDRANNEQFF | - | TRBJ2-1 | TRBV5-1 | -
TGTGCCAGCAGCCAGGGCATTAGCAATCAGCCCCAGCATTTT | CASSQGISNQPQHF | - | TRBJ1-5 | TRBV3-1/TRBV3-2 | -
TGTGCCAGCAGCTTGCGTTTCGGGGCCATCTCTGGAAACACCATATATTTT | CASSLRFGAISGNTIYF | - | TRBJ1-3 | TRBV7-2 | -
TGTGCCAGTAGGACAGGGTCAACGAACACCGGGGAGCTGTTTTTT | CASRTGSTNTGELFF | TRBD1 | TRBJ2-2 | TRBV7-2 | -
TGTGCCAGCAGCCCTCGCCCCGGGACTAGCGGCGAGAGTCAAGAGACCCAGTACTTC | CASSPRPGTSGESQETQYF | TRBD2 | TRBJ2-5 | TRBV13 | -
TGTGCCAGCAGAGACCCGGAGCGGGGGACGAACACCGGGGAGCTGTTTTTT | CASRDPERGTNTGELFF | TRBD2 | TRBJ2-2 | TRBV3-1/TRBV3-2 | -
TGCGCCAGCAGCTTGGTTTTGGGCAGGGGCCACACTCCAGGTACTGAAGCTTTCTTT | CASSLVLGRGHTPGTEAFF | - | TRBJ1-1 | TRBV5-1 | -
TGTGCCAGCAGCCGTACTGGAGGGATCCTAGCTGGGGCCAACGTCCTGACTTTC | CASSRTGGILAGANVLTF | - | TRBJ2-6 | TRBV7-9 | -
TGTGCCAGCAGCTTAGAATCACTCGGGACAGACCAAGAGACCCAGTACTTC | CASSLESLGTDQETQYF | TRBD1 | TRBJ2-5 | TRBV28 | -
TGTGCCAGCAGCGCGCGGGGGTGGAACAATCAGCCCCAGCATTTT | CASSARGWNNQPQHF | - | TRBJ1-5 | TRBV6-4 | -
TGCAGCGTTTTCACGGCTAACTATGGCTACACCTTC | CSVFTANYGYTF | - | TRBJ1-2 | TRBV29-1 | -